Following are 26 T cell receptor beta chains from one sample sequenced in a study of molecular identifiers for immune sequencing clone quantification. TCRdb fed the PCR reads into MiXCR, producing one record per CDR3 protein. The sample records around 40,000 distinct CDR3 sequences, about 19% being singletons. Sequenced sample: naive CD8+ T cells from blood, with Jurkat cell RNA spiked in. Subset denoted: FACS-sorted CD8+CD4-CCR7+CD45RA+ naive T cells. The receptors shown here come from a human donor in good health. Some libraries in this study had Jurkat cell RNA spiked in.

This clonotype came up many times. The chain couples TRBV4-3 to TRBJ2-2; TRBD2 might be the D (7 bases). The germline V gene has CDR1 LGHNA and CDR2 YSLEER. The V end was cut by 0 bases, the J end by 4 bases, with 12 bases between. The CDR3 totals 16 residues. The CDR3 protein is CASSQEWGGGTGELFF. DNA for the CDR3: TGCGCCAGCAGCCAAGAGTGGGGAGGGGGCACCGGGGAGCTGTTTTTT.

The J gene is TRBJ2-1, the V gene TRBV12-3 or TRBV12-4; D is tentatively TRBD1 or TRBD2 (6 bases each). V dropped 5 bases and J dropped 10 bases, with 27 bases sitting between them. This CDR3 is 17 amino acids long. CDR3: CASSPPPGTTLRGEQFF. The CDR3 region has the DNA TGTGCCAGCAGTCCCCCCCCCGGGACAACTCTTCGGGGGGAGCAGTTCTTC.

This clonotype came up many times. This chain links TRBV27 with TRBJ1-1; D ambiguous. The germline V gene has CDR1 MNHEY and CDR2 SMNVEV (reference sequence). The CDR3 spans 15 residues. V lost 0 bases, J lost 0 bases, and 8 bases lay in between. CDR3 nucleotides: TGTGCCAGCAGTTTATCTGGGCTAATGAACACTGAAGCTTTCTTT. This translates into CASSLSGLMNTEAFF.

This clonotype was recorded at least ten times. The rearrangement links TRBV27 to TRBJ2-1; no reliable D call. V lost 4 bases and J 3 bases, leaving 7 bases between the germline ends. Germline V gene sequence: CDR1 MNHEY, CDR2 SMNVEV (reference sequence). This CDR3 comprises 13 residues. The CDR3 DNA reads TGTGCCAGCAGTTCGACCTACTACAATGAGCAGTTCTTC. Protein product: CASSSTYYNEQFF.

This clonotype was counted many times. The chain has TRBV27 and TRBJ2-7; D is unclear. V lost 3 bases to trimming and J lost 3 bases, with 9 bases between them. This CDR3 region has 13 residues. Germline V lookup: CDR1 MNHEY, CDR2 SMNVEV (reference sequence). CDR3 nucleotides: TGTGCCAGCAGTTTTAGACCCCGCTACGAGCAGTACTTC. It specifies CASSFRPRYEQYF.

On this clonotype itself: A read error may explain this, as a much larger clone is one base away. The V call is TRBV24-1, the J call TRBJ2-7, with D tentatively TRBD1 (6 bases). The CDR3 has 15 residues. Germline assignment: CDR1 KGHDR and CDR2 SFDVKD. Trimming removed 9 bases at V and 2 bases at J, with 19 bases between. This CDR3 reads CATPTLSTGTYEQYF. In DNA form, the CDR3 reads TGTGCCACCCCAACACTATCGACAGGTACCTACGAGCAGTACTTC.

This clonotype occurred many times. The J gene is TRBJ2-1, the V gene TRBV5-1; the D call may be TRBD1 or TRBD2 (5 bases each). V was clipped by 4 bases and J by 0 bases, with 11 bases between them. CDR3 length: 15 residues. Germline V gives CDR1 SGHRS, CDR2 YFSETQ. The CDR3 region is CASSLGTGSYNEQFF. In nucleotides, the CDR3 is TGCGCCAGCAGCCTTGGGACGGGCTCCTACAATGAGCAGTTCTTC.

There are many counts of this clonotype. The chain carries TRBV28 and TRBJ2-4; 9 positions agree with TRBD1. Losses at the gene ends were 5 bases for V and 0 bases for J; bases not matched to a gene: 8. This CDR3 has 17 amino acids. CDR1 is MDHEN, CDR2 SYDVKM, per germline. The CDR3 loop reads CASSLKDRGLAKNIQYF. In DNA, the CDR3 is TGTGCCAGCAGTCTCAAGGACAGGGGCCTAGCCAAAAACATTCAGTACTTC.

This clonotype has a count of ten or more. This chain uses TRBV6-2 or TRBV6-3 with TRBJ2-3; 9 bases agree with TRBD2. Per germline, CDR1 MNHEY and CDR2 SVGEGT. V trimming: 7 bases; J trimming: 4 bases; junction bases outside the gene matches: 6. The CDR3 runs 14 residues. CDR3 nucleotides: TGTGCCAGCATTGCGGGGGGGCCCTCAGATACGCAGTATTTT. Translated, it gives CASIAGGPSDTQYF.

With respect to this clonotype: A much larger clone lies a single base off, so this may be a read error. This rearrangement joins TRBV27 to TRBJ2-7, with a weak D call TRBD2 (6 bases). This CDR3 has 14 residues. Germline CDR1 and CDR2: MNHEY and SMNVEV (reference sequence). Deletions cut 11 bases from V and 2 bases from J, with 19 bases between. The CDR3 DNA follows: TGTGCCGGCCACCCCCCGGGAGCGGCCTACGAGCAGTACTTC. It encodes CAGHPPGAAYEQYF.

The table lists this clonotype with many counts. The chain combines TRBV7-9 with TRBJ1-5, with D maybe TRBD1 (5 bases). Germline V gene lookup returns CDR1 SEHNR and CDR2 FQNEAQ (reference sequence). The CDR3 extends over 15 amino acids. Trimming took 6 bases from V and 3 from J, leaving 15 bases between them. The CDR3 coding sequence is TGTGCCAGCAGTATAGCCAGGGAACCCAATCAGCCCCAGCATTTT. It codes for CASSIAREPNQPQHF. Drawing the rest from reference TRBV7-9 and TRBJ1-5, the complete variable domain is DTGVSQNPRHKITKRGQNVTFRCDPISEHNRLYWYRQTLGQGPEFLTYFQNEAQLEKSRLLSDRFSAERPKGSFSTLEIQRTEQGDSAMYLCASSIAREPNQPQHFGDGTRLSIL.

This clonotype appeared many times. The chain couples TRBV2 to TRBJ1-6; no definite D call. From germline, CDR1 is SNHLY and CDR2 FYNNEI. Deletions cut 0 bases from V and 7 bases from J, with 13 bases between. This CDR3 is built from 16 residues. For the CDR3, the DNA is TGTGCCAGCAGTGAAGCCTCTGCAGGCCCGAATTCACCCCTCCACTTT. Its translation: CASSEASAGPNSPLHF.

This clonotype was picked up many times. The chain joins TRBV5-1 to TRBJ1-1; 8 nucleotides line up with TRBD1. V was pared by 4 bases and J by 4 bases, with 9 bases of the junction left unmatched. The CDR3 loop spans 15 amino acids. Germline V gene lookup returns CDR1 SGHRS and CDR2 YFSETQ. The CDR3 DNA reads TGCGCCAGCAGCCTAGAGACAGGGGTATTCACTGAAGCTTTCTTT. Translated: CASSLETGVFTEAFF.

This clonotype was counted ten times or more. The chain links TRBV9 to TRBJ2-3; D unresolved. The V gene lost 0 bases and the J gene lost 2 bases, with 10 bases spanning the gap. Germline V gene sequence: CDR1 SGDLS, CDR2 YYNGEE. CDR3 length: 15 residues. DNA for the CDR3: TGTGCCAGCAGCGTAGGCCTTTACCCCACAGATACGCAGTATTTT. Translating it yields CASSVGLYPTDTQYF.

This clonotype was observed many times. The chain joins TRBV28 to TRBJ1-1; D is ambiguous. V shed 6 bases and J shed 7 bases, with 12 bases lying between them. The germline gives CDR1 MDHEN, CDR2 SYDVKM. This CDR3 is built from 12 residues. CDR3: CASSPFVFEAFF. CDR3 sequence (DNA): TGTGCCAGCAGCCCCTTTGTATTTGAAGCTTTCTTT. Filled out from reference TRBV28 and TRBJ1-1, the complete variable domain reads DVKVTQSSRYLVKRTGEKVFLECVQDMDHENMFWYRQDPGLGLRLIYFSYDVKMKEKGDIPEGYSVSREKKERFSLILESASTNQTSMYLCASSPFVFEAFFGQGTRLTVV.

This chain joins TRBV9 and TRBJ2-3, with D possibly matching TRBD2 (6 bases). CDR1 is SGDLS and CDR2 is YYNGEE in the germline V gene. There are 15 residues in the CDR3. The ends were cut back, 0 bases at V and 3 bases at J, with 11 bases in the middle. CDR3: CASSVDGGETDTQYF. The DNA for the CDR3 is TGTGCCAGCAGCGTAGACGGCGGGGAAACAGATACGCAGTATTTT.

This clonotype came up many times. The CDR3 sequence is CASSYSVIRLAEETQYF. The CDR3 region has the DNA TGTGCCAGCAGTTACTCAGTTATCAGGCTAGCGGAAGAGACCCAGTACTTC. The chain links TRBV6-5 to TRBJ2-5; 7 nucleotides align to TRBD2. Per the germline V gene, CDR1 is MNHEY and CDR2 is SVGAGI. V lost 0 bases to trimming and J lost 3 bases; unmatched junction nucleotides: 10. CDR3 length: 17 amino acids.

The chain employs TRBV18 and TRBJ2-5; tentative D call: TRBD2 (7 bases). V was trimmed by 3 bases and J by 7 bases, leaving 21 bases between them. CDR1 is KGHSH and CDR2 is LQKENI in the germline V gene. This CDR3 comprises 16 residues. The CDR3 region is CASSPPRDGGLGTQYF. DNA for the CDR3: TGTGCCAGCTCACCTCCCCGGGACGGGGGGCTGGGGACCCAGTACTTC.

The chain combines TRBV19 with TRBJ1-4, with D unresolved. CDR3 length: 14 residues. Trimming stripped 8 bases from V and 7 bases from J, with 17 bases between. CDR1 LNHDA and CDR2 SQIVND come from the germline V gene (reference sequence). The CDR3: CASGLWGNGEKLFF. CDR3 DNA sequence: TGTGCCAGTGGTCTTTGGGGTAATGGTGAAAAACTGTTTTTT.

This clonotype appeared many times. CDR3 sequence reads: CASSSQETNTEAFF. CDR3 nucleotide sequence: TGTGCCAGTAGTTCACAGGAAACGAACACTGAAGCTTTCTTT. The V and J genes are TRBV19 and TRBJ1-1; maybe TRBD1 (5 bases). V was shortened by 5 bases and J by 1 base, with 11 bases between the two germline ends. Germline V lookup: CDR1 LNHDA, CDR2 SQIVND (reference sequence). The CDR3 consists of 14 residues.

The CDR3 loop reads CASSWVSLGEQFF. CDR3 in DNA: TGTGCCAGCAGCTGGGTTTCTCTTGGTGAGCAGTTCTTC. The chain uses TRBV7-9 and TRBJ2-1; D remains unclear. Trimming stripped 4 bases from V and 9 bases from J, with 13 bases between. The CDR3 length is 13 residues. Looked up from germline, CDR1 is SEHNR and CDR2 is FQNEAQ (reference sequence).

This clonotype has a count of ten or more. The chain combines TRBV7-9 with TRBJ2-5; perhaps D is TRBD1 or TRBD2 (5 bases each). Germline loops: CDR1 SEHNR, CDR2 FQNEAQ (reference sequence). Trimming cost V 4 bases and J 7 bases, with 22 bases left between them. The CDR3 runs 16 residues. The DNA of the CDR3 is TGTGCCAGCAGCTCACGCCCGGGGCAGGGTGGAGTGACCCAGTACTTC. Encoded protein: CASSSRPGQGGVTQYF. Combining the CDR3 with reference TRBV7-9 and TRBJ2-5 gives the whole variable domain DTGVSQNPRHKITKRGQNVTFRCDPISEHNRLYWYRQTLGQGPEFLTYFQNEAQLEKSRLLSDRFSAERPKGSFSTLEIQRTEQGDSAMYLCASSSRPGQGGVTQYFGPGTRLLVL.

This clonotype was observed at least ten times. The rearrangement uses TRBV7-6 and TRBJ2-3, with TRBD2 as a possible D gene (6 bases). Germline loops: CDR1 SGHVS, CDR2 FNYEAQ. This CDR3 region has 13 residues. Deletions cut 4 bases from V and 2 bases from J, with 7 bases between. CDR3 bases: TGTGCCAGCAGCTGGGAGGCCACAGATACGCAGTATTTT. This gives the protein CASSWEATDTQYF. The full variable domain, in which reference TRBV7-6 and TRBJ2-3 provide the parts outside the CDR3, is GAGVSQSPRYKVTKRGQDVALRCDPISGHVSLYWYRQALGQGPEFLTYFNYEAQQDKSGLPNDRFSAERPEGSISTLTIQRTEQRDSAMYRCASSWEATDTQYFGPGTRLTVL.

This clonotype was counted many times. The V gene is TRBV4-1, the J gene TRBJ2-1; D is undetermined. The CDR3 length is 14 residues. Trimming cost V 6 bases and J 0 bases, with 9 bases left between them. Germline CDR1 MGHRA, CDR2 YSYEKL. Here the CDR3 DNA reads TGCGCCAGCAGTACCCCCAGCTCCTACAATGAGCAGTTCTTC. This codes for CASSTPSSYNEQFF.

A few counts support this clonotype. A read error may be the cause here, since a much bigger clone is one base away. This chain joins TRBV5-1 and TRBJ1-1; D uncertain. CDR1 SGHRS and CDR2 YFSETQ come from the germline V gene. This CDR3 contains 14 residues. CDR3 amino acids: CASSLTTGNTEALF. The CDR3 DNA reads TGCGCCAGCAGCTTGACAACGGGGAACACTGAAGCTCTCTTT.

Concerning this clonotype: A read error may be the cause here, since a much bigger clone is one base away. No conserved phenylalanine or tryptophan ends this CDR3, so it is likely a read error. The chain couples TRBV2 to TRBJ1-1; D unclear. The CDR3 spans 16 residues. Trimming pared 6 bases from V and 1 base from J, leaving 18 bases between. From germline, CDR1 is SNHLY and CDR2 FYNNEI. Here the CDR3 reads CASSPLGWTANTEAFL. CDR3 DNA: TGTGCCAGCAGCCCCTTGGGGTGGACTGCGAACACTGAAGCTTTCCTT.